The TCR beta chain described here comes from a study of T cell responses to AZD1222 COVID-19 vaccine. Across the whole study: It was second doses at about 4 or about 12 weeks that were pooled.

For this clone: Its antigen is currently unknown.

TCRdb's copy holds only in-frame clones and misses some; the assay was immunoSEQ multiplex PCR. The table includes tens of thousands of clones, around 90% detected once. General study findings and limits: Nearly half of spike-specific TCRs reportedly target unmutated variant regions. Donors were chiefly white British, with a greater number of females, and clonal diversity was perhaps underestimated. The repertoires were collected only after the peak T cell response.

Sequencing was performed on peripheral blood, taken on day 0 of AZD1222 vaccination. The sequence derives from an adult in good health.

CDR3 residues: CASSPPGQAGNTIYF. In DNA, the CDR3 is TGTGCCAGCAGTCCCCCGGGACAGGCGGGGAACACCATATATTTT. The chain is built from TRBV11-2 and TRBJ1-3, with TRBD1 identical over 8 bases. Germline V CDR1 and CDR2: SGHAT, FQNNGV. V was pared by 6 bases and J by 7 bases, with 11 bases of the junction left unmatched. This CDR3 is built from 15 residues. Using reference TRBV11-2 and TRBJ1-3 for the parts outside the CDR3, the full variable domain is EAGVAQSPRYKIIEKRQSVAFWCNPISGHATLYWYQQILGQGPKLLIQFQNNGVVDDSQLPKDRFSAERLKGVDSTLKIQPAKLEDSAVYLCASSPPGQAGNTIYFGEGSWLTVV.